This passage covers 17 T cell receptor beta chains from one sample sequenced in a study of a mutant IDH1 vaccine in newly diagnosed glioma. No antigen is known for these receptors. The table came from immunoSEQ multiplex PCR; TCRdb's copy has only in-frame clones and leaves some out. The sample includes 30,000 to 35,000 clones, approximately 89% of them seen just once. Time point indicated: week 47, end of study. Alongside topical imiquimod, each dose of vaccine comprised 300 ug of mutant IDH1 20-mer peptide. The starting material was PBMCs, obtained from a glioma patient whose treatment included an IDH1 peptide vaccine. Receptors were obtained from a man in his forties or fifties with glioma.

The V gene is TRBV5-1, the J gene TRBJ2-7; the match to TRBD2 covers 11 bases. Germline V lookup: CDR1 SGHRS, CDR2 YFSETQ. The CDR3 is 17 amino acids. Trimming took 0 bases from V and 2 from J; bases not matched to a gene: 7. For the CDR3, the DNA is TGCGCCAGCAGCTTGGGACCCCTAGCGGGAGGTGCCTACGAGCAGTACTTC. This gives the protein CASSLGPLAGGAYEQYF.

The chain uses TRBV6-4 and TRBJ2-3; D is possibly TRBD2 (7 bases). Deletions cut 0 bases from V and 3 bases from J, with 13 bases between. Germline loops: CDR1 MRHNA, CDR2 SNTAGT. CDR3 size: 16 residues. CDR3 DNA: TGTGCCAGCAGTGACTCTGCGGGGGCGGCAACAGATACGCAGTATTTT. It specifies CASSDSAGAATDTQYF.

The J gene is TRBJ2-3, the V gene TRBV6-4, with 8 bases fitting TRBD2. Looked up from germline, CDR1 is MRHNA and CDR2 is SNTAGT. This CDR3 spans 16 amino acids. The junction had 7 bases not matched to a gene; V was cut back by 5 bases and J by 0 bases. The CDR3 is CASSPGLAHSTDTQYF. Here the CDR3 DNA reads TGTGCCAGCAGTCCCGGACTAGCACATAGCACAGATACGCAGTATTTT.

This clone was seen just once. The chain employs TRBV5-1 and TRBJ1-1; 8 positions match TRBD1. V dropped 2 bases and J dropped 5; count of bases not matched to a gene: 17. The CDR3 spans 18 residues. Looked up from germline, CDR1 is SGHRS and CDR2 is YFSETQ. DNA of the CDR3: TGCGCCAGCAGCTTACTCGGGACAGGACGACTTGAACAAACTGAAGCTTTCTTT. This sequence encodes CASSLLGTGRLEQTEAFF.

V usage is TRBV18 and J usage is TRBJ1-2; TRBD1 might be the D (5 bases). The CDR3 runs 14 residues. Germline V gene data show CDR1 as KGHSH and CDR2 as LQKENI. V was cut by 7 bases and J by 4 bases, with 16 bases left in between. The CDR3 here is CASLPGQGPYGYTF. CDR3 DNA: TGTGCCAGCTTACCGGGTCAGGGTCCCTATGGCTACACCTTC.

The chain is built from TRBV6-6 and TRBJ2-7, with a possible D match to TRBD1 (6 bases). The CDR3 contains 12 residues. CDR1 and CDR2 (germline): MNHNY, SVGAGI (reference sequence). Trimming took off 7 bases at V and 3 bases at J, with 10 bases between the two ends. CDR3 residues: CASTGAVYEQYF. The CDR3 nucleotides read TGTGCCAGCACAGGGGCGGTCTACGAGCAGTACTTC.

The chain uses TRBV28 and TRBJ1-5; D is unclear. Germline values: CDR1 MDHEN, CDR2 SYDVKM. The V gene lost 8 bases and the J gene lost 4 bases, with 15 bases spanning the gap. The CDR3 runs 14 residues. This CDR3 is CASGYRVNNQPQHF. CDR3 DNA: TGTGCCAGCGGATATAGGGTCAATAATCAGCCCCAGCATTTT.

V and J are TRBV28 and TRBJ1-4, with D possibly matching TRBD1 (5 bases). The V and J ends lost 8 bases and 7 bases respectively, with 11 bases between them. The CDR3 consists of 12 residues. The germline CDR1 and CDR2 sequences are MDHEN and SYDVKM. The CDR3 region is CASRRTLEKLFF. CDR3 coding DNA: TGTGCCAGCCGCCGGACACTTGAAAAACTGTTTTTT.

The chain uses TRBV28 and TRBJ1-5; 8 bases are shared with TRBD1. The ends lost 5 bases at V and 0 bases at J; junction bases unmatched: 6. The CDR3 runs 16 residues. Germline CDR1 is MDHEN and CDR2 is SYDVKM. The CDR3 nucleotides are TGTGCCAGCAGTCTCGGACAGGGCACTAGCAATCAGCCCCAGCATTTT. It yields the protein CASSLGQGTSNQPQHF.

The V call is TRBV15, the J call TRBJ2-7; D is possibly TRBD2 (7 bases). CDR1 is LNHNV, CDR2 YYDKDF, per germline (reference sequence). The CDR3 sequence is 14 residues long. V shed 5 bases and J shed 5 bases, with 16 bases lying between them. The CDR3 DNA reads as TGTGCCACCAGCCGGGGGGACACAGAGGACGAGCAGTACTTC. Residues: CATSRGDTEDEQYF.

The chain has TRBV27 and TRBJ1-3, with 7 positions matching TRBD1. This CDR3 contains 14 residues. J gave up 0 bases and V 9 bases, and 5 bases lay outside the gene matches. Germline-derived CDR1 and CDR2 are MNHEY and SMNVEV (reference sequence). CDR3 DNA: TGTGCCAGTCCGGGACAGTTCTCTGGAAACACCATATATTTT. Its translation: CASPGQFSGNTIYF.

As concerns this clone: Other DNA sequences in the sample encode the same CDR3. Here the CDR3 reads CAWSGTSGSYEQYF. DNA of the CDR3: TGTGCCTGGAGTGGGACTAGCGGCTCCTACGAGCAGTACTTC. The chain uses TRBV30 and TRBJ2-7; 10 bases fit TRBD2. Germline lookup yields CDR1 GTSNPN and CDR2 SVGIG (reference sequence). The CDR3 has 14 amino acids. J was trimmed by 0 bases and V by 1 base; bases with no gene match: 0. Variable domain in full (rest from reference TRBV30 and TRBJ2-7): SQTIHQWPATLVQPVGSPLSLECTVEGTSNPNLYWYRQAAGRGLQLLFYSVGIGQISSEVPQNLSASRPQDRQFILSSKKLLLSDSGFYLCAWSGTSGSYEQYFGPGTRLTVT.

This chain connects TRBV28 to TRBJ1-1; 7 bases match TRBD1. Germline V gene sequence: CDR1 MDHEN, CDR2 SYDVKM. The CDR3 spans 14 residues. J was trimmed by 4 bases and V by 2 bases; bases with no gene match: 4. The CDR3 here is CASSLRTGLTEAFF. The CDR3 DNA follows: TGTGCCAGCAGTTTAAGGACAGGACTCACTGAAGCTTTCTTT.

CDR3 nucleotides: TGCAGCGTTACCTATACAGGGAATGAAAAACTGTTTTTT. Translated: CSVTYTGNEKLFF. The V call is TRBV29-1, the J call TRBJ1-4, with D possibly being TRBD1 (6 bases). With 5 bases removed from V and 5 bases from J, the gap between germline ends came to 12 bases. The CDR3 runs to 13 residues. Germline assignment: CDR1 SQVTM and CDR2 ANQGSEA.

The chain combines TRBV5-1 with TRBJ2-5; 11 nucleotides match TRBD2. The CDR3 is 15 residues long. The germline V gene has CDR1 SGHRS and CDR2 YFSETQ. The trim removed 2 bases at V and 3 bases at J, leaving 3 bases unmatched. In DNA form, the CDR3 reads TGCGCCAGCAGCTTTTTGGGACTAGCGGAAGAGACCCAGTACTTC. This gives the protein CASSFLGLAEETQYF.

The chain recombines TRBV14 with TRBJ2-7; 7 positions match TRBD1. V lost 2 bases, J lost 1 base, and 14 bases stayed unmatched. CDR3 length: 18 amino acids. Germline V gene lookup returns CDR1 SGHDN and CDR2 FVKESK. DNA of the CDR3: TGTGCCAGCAGCCAATCGGACCGGGCCAGGGGGTGTTCCTACGAGCAGTACGTC. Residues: CASSQSDRARGCSYEQYV.

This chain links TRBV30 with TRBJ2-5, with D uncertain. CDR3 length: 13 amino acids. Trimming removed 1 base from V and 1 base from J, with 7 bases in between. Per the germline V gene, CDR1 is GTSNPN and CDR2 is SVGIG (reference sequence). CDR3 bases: TGTGCCTGGAGTGCTGGGGTCCAAGAGACCCAGTACTTC. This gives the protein CAWSAGVQETQYF.